This TCR beta chain was identified in a study of T cells in Graves' hyperthyroidism and ophthalmopathy. About the research overall: Initial diagnosis, before any treatment, was when peripheral blood was collected.

These patients, aged 18 to 65, had recently diagnosed hyperthyroidism lasting under 2 months. Diagnosis rested on symptoms, serum thyroxine and TRAb, thyroid ultrasound, and orbital computed tomography. Amplification targeted TCR beta CDR3 regions from RNA transcripts. Carried out on the TCR CDR3, a first-round RT-PCR used the HTBI primer set. TCRdb redid the calling of the multiplex PCR reads with MiXCR, one entry per CDR3 protein. The repertoire holds hundreds of thousands of distinct CDR3 sequences, with approximately 14% as singletons. The ends lost 6 bases at V and 4 bases at J; junction bases unmatched: 13. Germline CDR1 reads DFQATT; CDR2 reads SNEGSKA (reference sequence). The CDR3 covers 17 residues.

The specimen sequenced was blood. The source of this sequence is a woman under 30 with Graves' hyperthyroidism. The J gene is TRBJ2-1, the V gene TRBV20-1, with 12 bases lining up with TRBD2. The CDR3, as DNA: TGCAGTGCCCCGAGCCCCGAGACTAGCGGGGGATACAATGAGCAGTTCTTC. Protein: CSAPSPETSGGYNEQFF.